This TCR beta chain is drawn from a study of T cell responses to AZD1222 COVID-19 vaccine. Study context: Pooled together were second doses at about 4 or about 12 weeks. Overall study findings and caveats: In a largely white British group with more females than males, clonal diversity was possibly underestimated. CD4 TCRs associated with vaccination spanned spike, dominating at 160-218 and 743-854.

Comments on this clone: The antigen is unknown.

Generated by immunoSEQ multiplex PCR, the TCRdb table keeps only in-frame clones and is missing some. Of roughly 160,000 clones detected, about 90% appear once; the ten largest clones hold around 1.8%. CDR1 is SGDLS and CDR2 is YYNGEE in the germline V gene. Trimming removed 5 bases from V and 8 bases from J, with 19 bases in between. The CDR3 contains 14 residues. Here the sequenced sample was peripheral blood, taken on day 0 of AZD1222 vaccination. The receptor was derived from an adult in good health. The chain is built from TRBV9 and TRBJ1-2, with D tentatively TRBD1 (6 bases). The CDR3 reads CASRRTGLGDGYTF. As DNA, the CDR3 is TGTGCCAGCAGAAGAACAGGGCTGGGAGACGGCTACACCTTC.